Presented here are 20 T cell receptor beta chains from one specimen sequenced in a study of neurological immune-mediated disorders. TCRdb re-derived calls from the 5' RACE reads in MiXCR, one entry per CDR3 protein. This sample has tens of thousands of distinct CDR3 sequences, with about 9.3% found just once. Input material: PBMCs. These receptors were collected from a man aged 35-49 years in good health.

Ten or more counts support this clonotype. The chain employs TRBV12-3 or TRBV12-4 and TRBJ2-1; 9 nucleotides match TRBD2. The CDR3 spans 14 residues. V dropped 7 bases and J dropped 4; count of bases not matched to a gene: 5. Written as DNA, the CDR3 is TGTGCCAGCATTAGCGGGGGCCCATACAATGAGCAGTTCTTC. Its translation is CASISGGPYNEQFF.

This clonotype was counted at least ten times. The chain is built from TRBV27 and TRBJ2-1; TRBD1 matches 11 bases. CDR1 MNHEY and CDR2 SMNVEV come from the germline V gene (reference sequence). J lost 14 bases, V lost 5 bases, and 11 bases had no gene match. The CDR3 covers 14 residues. The CDR3 DNA sequence: TGTGCCAGCAGTCTCGGGACAGGGGGAACTGTGGAGTTCTTC. This gives the protein CASSLGTGGTVEFF.

This clonotype turned up a few times. J is TRBJ2-7 and V is TRBV28; 7 bases fit TRBD1. This CDR3 comprises 14 residues. Trimming at V came to 5 bases and at J to 0 bases, leaving 4 bases not matched to a gene. In germline, CDR1 is MDHEN, CDR2 SYDVKM. The CDR3 DNA sequence: TGTGCCAGCAGTCACAGGGGCTACTCCTACGAGCAGTACTTC. Its translation is CASSHRGYSYEQYF.

This clonotype occurred a few times. This chain connects TRBV7-8 to TRBJ1-5, with D perhaps matching TRBD1 (6 bases). Germline-derived CDR1 and CDR2 are SGHVS and FQNEAQ. The germline V and J ends were trimmed by 2 bases and 4 bases, with 15 bases remaining between them. The CDR3 extends over 16 amino acids. CDR3 sequence (DNA): TGTGCCAGCAGCTTAAGGGCAGGGGCACCGAATCAGCCCCAGCATTTT. As protein: CASSLRAGAPNQPQHF.

This clonotype has ten or more counts. J is TRBJ2-3 and V is TRBV29-1; no firm D call. V dropped 3 bases and J dropped 6 bases, with 4 bases sitting between them. This CDR3 has 10 amino acids. Germline CDR1 reads SQVTM; CDR2 reads ANQGSEA. As DNA, the CDR3 is TGCAGCGTTGAGTGGGATACGCAGTATTTT. Amino acid sequence: CSVEWDTQYF.

This clonotype has only a few counts. This chain links TRBV20-1 with TRBJ1-2; 10 bases match TRBD1. Germline lookup yields CDR1 DFQATT and CDR2 SNEGSKA (reference sequence). The trim removed 6 bases at V and 0 bases at J, leaving 7 bases unmatched. The CDR3 extends over 15 amino acids. Here the CDR3 DNA reads TGCAGTGCCCACTCGACAGGGGGCACTAACTATGGCTACACCTTC. It specifies CSAHSTGGTNYGYTF.

The rearrangement uses TRBV10-1 and TRBJ2-1; possible D gene TRBD1, 5 bases. The V end lost 6 bases, the J end lost 8 bases, and 14 bases lay between the germline ends. CDR1 and CDR2 from the germline V gene are WNHNN and SYGVQD (reference sequence). This CDR3 region has 13 residues. Written as DNA, the CDR3 is TGCGCCAGCAGCGGAGACAGTTTTCATGAGCAGTTCTTC. This codes for CASSGDSFHEQFF.

This clonotype was picked up many times. The rearrangement uses TRBV7-9 and TRBJ1-1; 7 nucleotides agree with TRBD1. Losses at the gene ends were 5 bases for V and 1 base for J; bases not matched to a gene: 7. Germline V lookup: CDR1 SEHNR, CDR2 FQNEAQ (reference sequence). The CDR3 consists of 15 residues. CDR3 nucleotides: TGTGCCAGCAGCGTTTACAGGGGTGGGAACACTGAAGCTTTCTTT. Protein: CASSVYRGGNTEAFF.

In the case of this clonotype: A much larger clone differs by one base, so this may be a read error. The CDR3 spells CASSYSGSPGEDLGSIYEQYF. In DNA, the CDR3 is TGTGCCAGCAGTTACTCGGGAAGCCCAGGGGAAGACTTGGGGTCCATCTACGAGCAGTACTTC. The J gene is TRBJ2-7, the V gene TRBV6-6, with TRBD1 as a possible D gene (6 bases). Germline V CDR1 and CDR2: MNHNY, SVGAGI (reference sequence). CDR3 size: 21 residues. The V end lost 0 bases, the J end lost 3 bases, and 30 bases lay between the germline ends.

In this sample, this clonotype turned up many times. The rearrangement joins TRBV28 to TRBJ2-5, with D unclear. CDR3 length: 15 residues. CDR1 and CDR2 (germline): MDHEN, SYDVKM. V shed 6 bases and J shed 7 bases, with 21 bases lying between them. CDR3 region: CASSSLRKLRLTQYF. CDR3 nucleotide sequence: TGTGCCAGCAGCTCTCTTAGGAAGCTGCGTTTGACCCAGTACTTC.

This clonotype was detected ten times or more. This chain links TRBV12-3 or TRBV12-4 with TRBJ1-1; 11 nucleotides agree with TRBD1. V dropped 5 bases and J dropped 6; count of bases not matched to a gene: 5. This CDR3 has 14 residues. This CDR3 is CASSRDRGGSEAFF. The CDR3 bases are TGTGCCAGCAGTAGGGACAGGGGGGGATCTGAAGCTTTCTTT.

Notes on this clonotype: This may arise from a read error, as a much more abundant clone is one base away. This sequence joins TRBV3-1 and TRBJ2-3; D ambiguous. The CDR3 length is 13 residues. V gave up 9 bases and J gave up 3 bases, with 13 bases separating them. Germline lookup yields CDR1 LGHDT and CDR2 YNNKEL (reference sequence). The CDR3 DNA reads TGTGCCAGTGCCCCAAGTGGGACAGATACGCAGTATTTT. This encodes CASAPSGTDTQYF.

In its sample, this clonotype was seen many times. The genes are TRBV14 and TRBJ2-1; 7 nucleotides align to TRBD1. Germline assignment: CDR1 SGHDN and CDR2 FVKESK. With V trimmed by 3 bases and J by 13 bases, 6 bases remained unmatched. The CDR3 loop spans 12 amino acids. CDR3 loop: CASSQYRDSQFF. CDR3 coding DNA: TGTGCCAGCAGCCAGTACCGGGACAGCCAGTTCTTC. Full variable domain (missing parts from reference TRBV14 and TRBJ2-1): EAGVTQFPSHSVIEKGQTVTLRCDPISGHDNLYWYRRVMGKEIKFLLHFVKESKQDESGMPNNRFLAERTGGTYSTLKVQPAELEDSGVYFCASSQYRDSQFFGPGTRLTVL.

V usage is TRBV5-5 and J usage is TRBJ1-5; D ambiguous. Trimming cost V 0 bases and J 8 bases, with 12 bases left between them. The germline gives CDR1 SGHKS, CDR2 YYEKEE (reference sequence). The CDR3 has 14 amino acids. The CDR3 DNA sequence: TGTGCCAGCAGCTTGGGGAGGCCGGAGGAGCCCCAGCATTTT. Protein: CASSLGRPEEPQHF. Based on the CDR3 plus reference TRBV5-5 and TRBJ1-5, the full variable domain is DAGVTQSPTHLIKTRGQQVTLRCSPISGHKSVSWYQQVLGQGPQFIFQYYEKEERGRGNFPDRFSARQFPNYSSELNVNALLLGDSALYLCASSLGRPEEPQHFGDGTRLSIL.

This clonotype was detected many times. The CDR3 DNA reads as TGCGCCAGCAGCCCTAGGGAGAACACTGAAGCTTTCTTT. Translating gives CASSPRENTEAFF. This chain uses TRBV5-1 with TRBJ1-1; D not resolved. The length of the CDR3 is 13 residues. V was clipped by 4 bases and J by 1 base, with 8 bases between them. Germline lookup yields CDR1 SGHRS and CDR2 YFSETQ.

This clonotype appeared many times. The chain links TRBV7-2 to TRBJ2-3, with 9 bases fitting TRBD2. V trimming: 3 bases; J trimming: 5 bases; junction bases outside the gene matches: 15. The CDR3 consists of 18 residues. Germline CDR1 and CDR2: SGHTA and FQGNSA. DNA for the CDR3: TGTGCCAGCAGCTTCGATAGGCGGGAGGGCCACCGGTTAGATACGCAGTATTTT. Its protein is CASSFDRREGHRLDTQYF.

This clonotype was seen ten or more times. The gene calls are TRBV5-5 and TRBJ1-1; no clear D. V was clipped by 0 bases and J by 8 bases, with 11 bases between them. Germline V gene sequence: CDR1 SGHKS, CDR2 YYEKEE (reference sequence). This CDR3 has 13 residues. CDR3 residues: CASSLVGEQEAFF. The CDR3 DNA reads as TGTGCCAGCAGCTTGGTAGGAGAGCAGGAAGCTTTCTTT.

This clonotype appeared many times. The CDR3 spells CASKPSPPGIYGYTF. As DNA, the CDR3 is TGCGCCAGCAAGCCCTCCCCTCCAGGGATCTATGGCTACACCTTC. This chain connects TRBV5-1 to TRBJ1-2; D is possibly TRBD1 (5 bases). Germline values: CDR1 SGHRS, CDR2 YFSETQ. The CDR3 covers 15 residues. Trimming took off 6 bases at V and 4 bases at J, with 19 bases between the two ends.

This clonotype showed up many times. V and J are TRBV7-2 and TRBJ2-5, with D possibly being TRBD2 (6 bases). CDR3 size: 16 residues. V was clipped by 1 base and J by 4 bases, with 16 bases between them. Per the germline V gene, CDR1 is SGHTA and CDR2 is FQGNSA. CDR3 in amino acids: CASSLDGGGVGETQYF. The CDR3 DNA is TGTGCCAGCAGCTTAGACGGCGGCGGGGTGGGAGAGACCCAGTACTTC. The variable domain in full, completed from reference TRBV7-2 and TRBJ2-5, reads GAGVSQSPSNKVTEKGKDVELRCDPISGHTALYWYRQSLGQGLEFLIYFQGNSAPDKSGLPSDRFSAERTGGSVSTLTIQRTQQEDSAVYLCASSLDGGGVGETQYFGPGTRLLVL.

This clonotype was counted at least ten times. The V gene is TRBV14, the J gene TRBJ1-1; D ambiguous. Trimming pared 1 base from V and 1 base from J, leaving 13 bases between. Germline lookup yields CDR1 SGHDN and CDR2 FVKESK. The CDR3 runs to 16 residues. CDR3 in DNA: TGTGCCAGCAGCCAAGTTCCAGGCCGGGGGAACACTGAAGCTTTCTTT. This sequence encodes CASSQVPGRGNTEAFF.